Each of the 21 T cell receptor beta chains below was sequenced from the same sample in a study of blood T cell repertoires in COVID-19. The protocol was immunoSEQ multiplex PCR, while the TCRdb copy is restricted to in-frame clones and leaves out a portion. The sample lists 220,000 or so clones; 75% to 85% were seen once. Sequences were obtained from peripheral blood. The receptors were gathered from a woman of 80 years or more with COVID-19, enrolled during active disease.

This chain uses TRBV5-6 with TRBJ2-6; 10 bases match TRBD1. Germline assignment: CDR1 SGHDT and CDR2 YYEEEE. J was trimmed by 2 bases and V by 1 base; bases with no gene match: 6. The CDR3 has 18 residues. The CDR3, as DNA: TGTGCCAGCAGCTTGCTCGGACAGGGGGTACCTGGGGCCAACGTCCTGACTTTC. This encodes CASSLLGQGVPGANVLTF.

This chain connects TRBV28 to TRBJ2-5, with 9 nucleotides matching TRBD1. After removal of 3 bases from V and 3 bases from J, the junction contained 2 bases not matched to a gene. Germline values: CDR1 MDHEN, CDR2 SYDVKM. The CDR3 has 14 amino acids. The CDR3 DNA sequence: TGTGCCAGCAGTTTGACAGGGGGAGAAGAGACCCAGTACTTC. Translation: CASSLTGGEETQYF.

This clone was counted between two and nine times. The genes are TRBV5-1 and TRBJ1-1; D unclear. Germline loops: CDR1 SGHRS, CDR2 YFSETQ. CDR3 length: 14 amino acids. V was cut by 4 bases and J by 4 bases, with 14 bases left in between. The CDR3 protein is CASSLTVTGTEAFF. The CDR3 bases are TGCGCCAGCAGCCTGACCGTGACGGGCACTGAAGCTTTCTTT.

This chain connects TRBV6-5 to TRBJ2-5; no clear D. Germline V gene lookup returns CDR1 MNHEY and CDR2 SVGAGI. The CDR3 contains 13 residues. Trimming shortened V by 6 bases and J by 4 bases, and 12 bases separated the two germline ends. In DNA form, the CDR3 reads TGTGCCAGCAGCCTCGCACCGCGAGAGACCCAGTACTTC. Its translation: CASSLAPRETQYF.

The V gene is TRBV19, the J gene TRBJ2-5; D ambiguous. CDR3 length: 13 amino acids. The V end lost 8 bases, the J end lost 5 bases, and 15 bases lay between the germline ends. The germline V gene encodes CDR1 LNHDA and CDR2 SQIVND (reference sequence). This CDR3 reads CASSLGPRETQYF. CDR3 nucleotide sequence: TGTGCCAGTTCCTTGGGTCCGAGGGAGACCCAGTACTTC.

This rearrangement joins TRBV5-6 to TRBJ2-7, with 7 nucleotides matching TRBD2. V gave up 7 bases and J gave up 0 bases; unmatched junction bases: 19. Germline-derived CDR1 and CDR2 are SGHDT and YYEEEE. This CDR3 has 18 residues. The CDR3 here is CASRRRAGRASSSYEQYF. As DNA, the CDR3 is TGTGCCAGCCGCCGTCGAGCGGGGCGGGCTTCGAGCTCCTACGAGCAGTACTTC.

The DNA for the CDR3 is TGTGCCAGCAGCACCGACTCAACCACCCATGGCTACACCTTC. Encoded protein: CASSTDSTTHGYTF. V is TRBV5-4 and J is TRBJ1-2; D remains unclear. Between the trimmed V and J ends, which lost 4 bases and 6 bases, there was a span of 16 bases. Germline V CDR1 and CDR2: SGHNT, YYREEE (reference sequence). The CDR3 loop spans 14 amino acids. Combining the CDR3 with reference TRBV5-4 and TRBJ1-2 gives the whole variable domain ETGVTQSPTHLIKTRGQQVTLRCSSQSGHNTVSWYQQALGQGPQFIFQYYREEENGRGNFPPRFSGLQFPNYSSELNVNALELDDSALYLCASSTDSTTHGYTFGSGTRLTVV.

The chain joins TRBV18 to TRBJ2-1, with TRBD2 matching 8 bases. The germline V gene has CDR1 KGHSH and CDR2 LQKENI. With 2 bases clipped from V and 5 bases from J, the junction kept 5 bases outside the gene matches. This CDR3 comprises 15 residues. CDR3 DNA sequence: TGTGCCAGCTCACCAACAGCGGGGGAACACAATGAGCAGTTCTTC. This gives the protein CASSPTAGEHNEQFF.

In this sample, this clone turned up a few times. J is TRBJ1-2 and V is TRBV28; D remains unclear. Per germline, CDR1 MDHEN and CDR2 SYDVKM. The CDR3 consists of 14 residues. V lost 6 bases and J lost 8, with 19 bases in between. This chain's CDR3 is CASSRPGESEGYTF. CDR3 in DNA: TGTGCCAGCAGCCGACCCGGGGAGAGTGAGGGCTACACCTTC.

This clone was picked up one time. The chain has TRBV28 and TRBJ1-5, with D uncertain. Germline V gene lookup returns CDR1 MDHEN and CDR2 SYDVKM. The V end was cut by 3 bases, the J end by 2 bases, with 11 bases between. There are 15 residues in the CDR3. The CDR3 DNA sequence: TGTGCCAGCAGTTTTGCCGACCGGGGCAATCAGCCCCAGCATTTT. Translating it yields CASSFADRGNQPQHF.

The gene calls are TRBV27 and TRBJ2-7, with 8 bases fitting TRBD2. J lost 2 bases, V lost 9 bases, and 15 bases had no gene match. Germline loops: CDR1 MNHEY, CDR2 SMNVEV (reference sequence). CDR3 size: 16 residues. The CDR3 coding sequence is TGTGCCAGTAGTGGGACTAGGGTATCATTTACCTACGAGCAGTACTTC. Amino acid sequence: CASSGTRVSFTYEQYF.

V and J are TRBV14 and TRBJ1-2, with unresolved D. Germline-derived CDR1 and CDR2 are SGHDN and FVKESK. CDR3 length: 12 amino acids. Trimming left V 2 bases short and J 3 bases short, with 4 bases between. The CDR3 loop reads CASSQTDYGYTF. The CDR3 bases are TGTGCCAGCAGCCAAACGGACTATGGCTACACCTTC.

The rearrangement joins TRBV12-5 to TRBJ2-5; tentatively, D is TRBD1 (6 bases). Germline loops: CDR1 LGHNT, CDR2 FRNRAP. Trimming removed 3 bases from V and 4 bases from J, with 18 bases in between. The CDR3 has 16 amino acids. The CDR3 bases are TGTGCTAGTGGTTTAGGCACAGGGCCTAGGGGAGAGACCCAGTACTTC. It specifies CASGLGTGPRGETQYF.

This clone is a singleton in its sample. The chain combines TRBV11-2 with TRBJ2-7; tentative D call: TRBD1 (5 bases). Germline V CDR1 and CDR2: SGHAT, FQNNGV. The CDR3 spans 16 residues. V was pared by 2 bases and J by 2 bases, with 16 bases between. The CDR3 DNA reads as TGTGCCAGCAGCTTAATCCAGGGATATGGCCCCTACGAGCAGTACTTC. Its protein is CASSLIQGYGPYEQYF. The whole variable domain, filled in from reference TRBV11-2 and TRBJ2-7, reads EAGVAQSPRYKIIEKRQSVAFWCNPISGHATLYWYQQILGQGPKLLIQFQNNGVVDDSQLPKDRFSAERLKGVDSTLKIQPAKLEDSAVYLCASSLIQGYGPYEQYFGPGTRLTVT.

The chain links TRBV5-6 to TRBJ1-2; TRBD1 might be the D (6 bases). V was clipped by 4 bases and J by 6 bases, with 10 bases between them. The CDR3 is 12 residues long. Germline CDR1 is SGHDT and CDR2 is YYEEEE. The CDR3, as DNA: TGTGCCAGCAGCCCAACAGGGAATGGCTACACCTTC. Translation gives CASSPTGNGYTF. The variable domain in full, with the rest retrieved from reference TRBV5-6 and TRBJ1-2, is DAGVTQSPTHLIKTRGQQVTLRCSPKSGHDTVSWYQQALGQGPQFIFQYYEEEERQRGNFPDRFSGHQFPNYSSELNVNALLLGDSALYLCASSPTGNGYTFGSGTRLTVV.

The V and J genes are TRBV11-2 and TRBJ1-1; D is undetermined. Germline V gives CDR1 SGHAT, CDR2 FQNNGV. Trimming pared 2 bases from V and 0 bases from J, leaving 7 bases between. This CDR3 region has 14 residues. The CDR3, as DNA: TGTGCCAGCAGCTTAAGCAAGTTGAACACTGAAGCTTTCTTT. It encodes CASSLSKLNTEAFF.

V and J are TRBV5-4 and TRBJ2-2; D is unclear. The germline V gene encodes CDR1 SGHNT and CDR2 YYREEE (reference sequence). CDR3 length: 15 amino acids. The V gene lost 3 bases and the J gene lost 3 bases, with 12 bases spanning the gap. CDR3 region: CASSSQLGDTGELFF. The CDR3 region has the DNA TGTGCCAGCAGCTCCCAGCTAGGAGACACCGGGGAGCTGTTTTTT.

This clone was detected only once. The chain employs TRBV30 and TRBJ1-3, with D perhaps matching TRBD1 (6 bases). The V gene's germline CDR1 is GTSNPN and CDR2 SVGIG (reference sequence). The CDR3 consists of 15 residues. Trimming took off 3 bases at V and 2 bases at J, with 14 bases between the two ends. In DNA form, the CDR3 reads TGTGCCTGGAGGAGGAACAGGGTTGCTGGAAACACCATATATTTT. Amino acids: CAWRRNRVAGNTIYF.

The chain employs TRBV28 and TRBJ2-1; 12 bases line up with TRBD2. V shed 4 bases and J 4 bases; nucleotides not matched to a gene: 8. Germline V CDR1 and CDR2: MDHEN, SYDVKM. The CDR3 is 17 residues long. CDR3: CASSSPLAGGRYNEQFF. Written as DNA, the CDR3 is TGTGCCAGCAGTTCCCCCCTAGCGGGAGGGAGGTACAATGAGCAGTTCTTC. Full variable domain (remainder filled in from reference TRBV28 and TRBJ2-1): DVKVTQSSRYLVKRTGEKVFLECVQDMDHENMFWYRQDPGLGLRLIYFSYDVKMKEKGDIPEGYSVSREKKERFSLILESASTNQTSMYLCASSSPLAGGRYNEQFFGPGTRLTVL.

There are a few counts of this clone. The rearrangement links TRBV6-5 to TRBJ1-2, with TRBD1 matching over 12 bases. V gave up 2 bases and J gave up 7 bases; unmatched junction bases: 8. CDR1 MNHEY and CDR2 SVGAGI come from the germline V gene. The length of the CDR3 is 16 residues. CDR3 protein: CASSYSRDRGRGGYTF. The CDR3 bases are TGTGCCAGCAGTTACAGCCGGGACAGGGGGCGAGGTGGCTACACCTTC.

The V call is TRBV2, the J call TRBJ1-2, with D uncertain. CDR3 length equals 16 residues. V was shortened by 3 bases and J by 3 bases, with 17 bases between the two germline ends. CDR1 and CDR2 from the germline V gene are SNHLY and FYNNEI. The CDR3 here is CASSEDSSGYYYGYTF. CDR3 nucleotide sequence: TGTGCCAGCAGTGAGGATTCATCGGGGTATTACTATGGCTACACCTTC.